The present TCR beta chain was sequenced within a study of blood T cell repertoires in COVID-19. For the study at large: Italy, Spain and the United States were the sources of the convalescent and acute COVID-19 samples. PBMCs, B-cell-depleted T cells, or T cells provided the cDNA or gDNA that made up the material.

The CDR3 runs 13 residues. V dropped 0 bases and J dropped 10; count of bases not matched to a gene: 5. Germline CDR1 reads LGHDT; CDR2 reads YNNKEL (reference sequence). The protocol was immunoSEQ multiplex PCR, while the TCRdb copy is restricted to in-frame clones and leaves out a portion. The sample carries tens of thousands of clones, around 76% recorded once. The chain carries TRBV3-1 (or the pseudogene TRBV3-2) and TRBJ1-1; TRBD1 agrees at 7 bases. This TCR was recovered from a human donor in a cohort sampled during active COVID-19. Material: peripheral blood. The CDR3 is CASSQEGGPGAFF. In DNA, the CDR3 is TGTGCCAGCAGCCAAGAAGGGGGCCCTGGAGCTTTCTTT.